The rows below give T cell receptor beta chains drawn from one sample of a study of blood T cells in healthy people across ages. A single record per CDR3 protein comes from TCRdb applying MiXCR to the 5' RACE reads. The sample carries fewer than 900,000 distinct CDR3 sequences, about 40% recorded once. Sequences were obtained from blood. These receptor sequences come from a woman aged 60-70 years in good health. Each CDR3 is given with its conserved first and last residue. A D gene is named only where the DNA matches it firmly. Part of the rows lack a size; the others show once, few, many or a class for expanded clones.

d_call	v_call	j_call	clone_size	cdr3_aa	cdr3_nt
TRBD2	TRBV20-1	TRBJ2-1	few	CSARVRGVTYNEQFF	TGCAGTGCTAGAGTACGGGGGGTCACCTACAATGAGCAGTTCTTC
.	TRBV7-2	TRBJ1-1	.	CASSLGSGTEAFF	TGTGCCAGCAGCTTAGGGTCGGGAACTGAAGCTTTCTTT
TRBD2	TRBV6-1	TRBJ2-3	few	CASSERTSGYQRDTQYF	TGTGCCAGCAGTGAGAGGACTAGCGGGTACCAAAGAGATACGCAGTATTTT
.	TRBV6-5	TRBJ1-4	few	CASRTGGTNEKLFF	TGTGCCAGCAGGACGGGTGGAACTAATGAAAAACTGTTTTTT
.	TRBV5-1	TRBJ1-1	few	CASSLAGTMNTEAFF	TGCGCCAGCAGCTTGGCCGGCACCATGAACACTGAAGCTTTCTTT
.	TRBV5-1	TRBJ2-1	.	CASSLGQGTRDDEQFF	TGCGCCAGCAGCTTGGGCCAGGGGACACGAGATGATGAGCAGTTCTTC
.	TRBV5-1	TRBJ2-1	.	CASSWTTGITYNKQFF	TGCGCCAGCAGCTGGACTACAGGTATCACCTACAATAAGCAGTTCTTC
TRBD2	TRBV5-5	TRBJ2-3	.	CASSFSLAGGTDTQYF	TGTGCCAGCAGCTTCAGCCTAGCGGGGGGAACAGATACGCAGTATTTT
TRBD2	TRBV3-1	TRBJ2-3	.	CASSQDSLSSGSTDTQYF	TGTGCCAGCAGCCAAGATTCCTTATCTAGCGGGAGTACAGATACGCAGTATTTT
.	TRBV5-1	TRBJ2-1	few	CASRGTYNEQFF	TGCGCCAGCAGGGGAACCTACAATGAGCAGTTCTTC
.	TRBV7-2	TRBJ2-5	.	CASSPLEGYQETQYF	TGTGCCAGCAGCCCCCTCGAGGGGTACCAAGAGACCCAGTACTTC
.	TRBV20-1	TRBJ1-5	.	CSASSGKKPQHF	TGCAGTGCTAGTTCGGGGAAGAAGCCCCAGCATTTT
.	TRBV29-1	TRBJ2-7	few	CSVDRVGYNEQYF	TGCAGCGTTGACAGGGTCGGCTACAATGAGCAGTACTTC
.	TRBV20-1	TRBJ2-3	.	CSAPGTFTDTQYF	TGCAGTGCTCCCGGGACTTTCACAGATACGCAGTATTTT
.	TRBV30	TRBJ1-5	.	CAWSDDSSGQPQHF	TGTGCCTGGAGTGATGACTCATCGGGTCAGCCCCAGCATTTT
.	TRBV12-5	TRBJ2-5	once	CTSAETTGQETQYF	TGTACTAGTGCCGAAACCACAGGGCAAGAGACCCAGTACTTC
.	TRBV6-5	TRBJ2-5	many	CASSYSTNRQETQYF	TGTGCCAGCAGTTACTCGACAAATCGACAAGAGACCCAGTACTTC
.	TRBV12-3/TRBV12-4	TRBJ2-3	.	CATGKGGTDTQYF	TGTGCCACCGGCAAGGGAGGTACAGATACGCAGTATTTT